These 9 T cell receptor beta chains share one sample of origin, sequenced in a study of T cells in Graves' hyperthyroidism and ophthalmopathy. Researchers amplified the TCR beta CDR3 regions from RNA transcripts. TCR CDR3 regions were first amplified by RT-PCR with HTBI primers. TCRdb re-derived calls from the multiplex PCR reads in MiXCR, one entry per CDR3 protein. The sample carries about 350,000 distinct CDR3 sequences, approximately 18% recorded once. The sequenced material came from blood. All receptors come from a woman younger than 45 with Graves' hyperthyroidism that later progressed to Graves' ophthalmopathy.

There are many counts of this clonotype. This sequence joins TRBV14 and TRBJ1-3, with TRBD1 as a possible D gene (6 bases). This CDR3 has 18 amino acids. With 1 base removed from V and 0 bases from J, the gap between germline ends came to 16 bases. Germline V gives CDR1 SGHDN, CDR2 FVKESK. The CDR3 DNA is TGTGCCAGCAGCCAAGTGAGGACAGCCCGAAACTCTGGAAACACCATATATTTT. This encodes CASSQVRTARNSGNTIYF. The full variable domain, in which reference TRBV14 and TRBJ1-3 provide the parts outside the CDR3, is EAGVTQFPSHSVIEKGQTVTLRCDPISGHDNLYWYRRVMGKEIKFLLHFVKESKQDESGMPNNRFLAERTGGTYSTLKVQPAELEDSGVYFCASSQVRTARNSGNTIYFGEGSWLTVV.

This clonotype was counted ten times or more. V usage is TRBV3-1 and J usage is TRBJ2-5; the D gene could be TRBD1 or TRBD2 (5 bases each). The CDR3 length is 14 residues. V was pared by 5 bases and J by 4 bases, with 14 bases between. Germline CDR1 is LGHDT and CDR2 is YNNKEL (reference sequence). Here the CDR3 DNA reads TGTGCCAGCAGCTCCCACTCTGGGGGAGAGACCCAGTACTTC. Translating it yields CASSSHSGGETQYF.

Notes on this clonotype: A much larger clone is a single base away; this may be a read error. This chain connects TRBV27 to TRBJ2-3; D is uncertain. Looked up from germline, CDR1 is MNHEY and CDR2 is SMNVEV (reference sequence). The CDR3 sequence is 12 residues long. Trimming left V 5 bases short and J 12 bases short, with 15 bases between. The CDR3 protein is CASSPEQYSQYF. The CDR3 coding sequence is TGTGCCAGCAGTCCTGAACAGTATTCACAGTATTTT.

This clonotype was detected ten times or more. CDR3 nucleotide sequence: TGTGCCAGCACCGAAAAAGTACAGGGAACAGATACGCAGTATTTT. This sequence encodes CASTEKVQGTDTQYF. The chain has TRBV13 and TRBJ2-3; D may be TRBD1 (6 bases). Deletions cut 7 bases from V and 3 bases from J, with 17 bases between. CDR1 is PRHDT, CDR2 FYEKMQ, per germline (reference sequence). This CDR3 region has 15 residues. Full variable domain (remainder filled in from reference TRBV13 and TRBJ2-3): AAGVIQSPRHLIKEKRETATLKCYPIPRHDTVYWYQQGPGQDPQFLISFYEKMQSDKGSIPDRFSAQQFSDYHSELNMSSLELGDSALYFCASTEKVQGTDTQYFGPGTRLTVL.

This clonotype occurred many times. V and J are TRBV28 and TRBJ2-5; D is undetermined. V shed 5 bases and J shed 4 bases, with 11 bases lying between them. CDR3 size: 13 residues. Per the germline V gene, CDR1 is MDHEN and CDR2 is SYDVKM. The CDR3 sequence is CASSLVKPETQYF. The CDR3 region has the DNA TGTGCCAGCAGTCTCGTCAAGCCAGAGACCCAGTACTTC.

This clonotype was seen a few times. The chain recombines TRBV10-3 with TRBJ2-6; TRBD2 might be the D (6 bases). The CDR3 loop spans 15 amino acids. V was clipped by 8 bases and J by 0 bases, with 11 bases between them. Germline V gene data show CDR1 as ENHRY and CDR2 as SYGVKD. The CDR3 nucleotides read TGTGCCATCCGGGACTCAAGCTCTGGGGCCAACGTCCTGACTTTC. It specifies CAIRDSSSGANVLTF.

This chain connects TRBV12-3 or TRBV12-4 to TRBJ2-2; maybe TRBD2 (6 bases). V lost 5 bases, J lost 4 bases, and 14 bases lay in between. The CDR3 has 15 residues. CDR3 loop: CASSRPGLITGELFF. Written as DNA, the CDR3 is TGTGCCAGCAGTCGGCCGGGACTCATCACCGGGGAGCTGTTTTTT.

This clonotype was detected ten times or more. This chain joins TRBV11-2 and TRBJ2-3; TRBD1 or TRBD2 may be the D gene (5 bases each). V was clipped by 4 bases and J by 0 bases, with 17 bases between them. The CDR3 has 17 amino acids. CDR1 is SGHAT, CDR2 FQNNGV, per germline. The CDR3 coding sequence is TGTGCCAGCAGCTGGCAAGGGACCGCCTGGAGCACAGATACGCAGTATTTT. Translating it yields CASSWQGTAWSTDTQYF. Full variable domain (missing parts from reference TRBV11-2 and TRBJ2-3): EAGVAQSPRYKIIEKRQSVAFWCNPISGHATLYWYQQILGQGPKLLIQFQNNGVVDDSQLPKDRFSAERLKGVDSTLKIQPAKLEDSAVYLCASSWQGTAWSTDTQYFGPGTRLTVL.

This clonotype was detected a few times. The gene calls are TRBV7-9 and TRBJ1-3; 7 nucleotides align to TRBD1. The CDR3 covers 16 residues. Germline values: CDR1 SEHNR, CDR2 FQNEAQ (reference sequence). The V segment lost 5 bases and the J segment 1 base; nucleotides outside the gene matches: 8. The CDR3: CASSPLTGKSGNTIYF. The CDR3 DNA reads TGTGCCAGCAGCCCCCTGACAGGGAAGTCTGGAAACACCATATATTTT.